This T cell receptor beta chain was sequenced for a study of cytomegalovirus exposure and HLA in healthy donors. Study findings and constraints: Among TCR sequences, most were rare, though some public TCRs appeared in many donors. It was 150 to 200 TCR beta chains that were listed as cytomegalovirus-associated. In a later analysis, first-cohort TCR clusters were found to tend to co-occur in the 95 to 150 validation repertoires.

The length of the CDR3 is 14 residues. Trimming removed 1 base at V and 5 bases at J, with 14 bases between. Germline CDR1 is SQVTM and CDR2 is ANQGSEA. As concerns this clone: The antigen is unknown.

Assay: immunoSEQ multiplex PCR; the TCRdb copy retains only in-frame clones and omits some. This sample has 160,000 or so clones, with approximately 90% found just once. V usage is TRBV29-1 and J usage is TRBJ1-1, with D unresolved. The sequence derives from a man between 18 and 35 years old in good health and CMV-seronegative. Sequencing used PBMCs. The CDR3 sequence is CSVEGPTRRTEAFF. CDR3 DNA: TGCAGCGTTGAAGGTCCTACCCGGCGGACTGAAGCTTTCTTT.